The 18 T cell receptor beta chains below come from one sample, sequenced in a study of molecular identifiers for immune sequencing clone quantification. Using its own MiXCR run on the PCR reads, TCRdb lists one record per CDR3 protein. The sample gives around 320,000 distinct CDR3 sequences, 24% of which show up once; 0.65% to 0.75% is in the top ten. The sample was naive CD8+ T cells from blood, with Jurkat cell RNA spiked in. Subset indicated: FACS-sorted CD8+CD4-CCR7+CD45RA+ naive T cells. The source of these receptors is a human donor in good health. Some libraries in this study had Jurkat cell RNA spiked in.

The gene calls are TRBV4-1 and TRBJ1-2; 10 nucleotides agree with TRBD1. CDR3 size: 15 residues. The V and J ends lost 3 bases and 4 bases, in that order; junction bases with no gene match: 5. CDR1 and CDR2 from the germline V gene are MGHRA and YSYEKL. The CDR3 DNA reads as TGCGCCAGCAGCCACCGGACAGGGGGAGTCTATGGCTACACCTTC. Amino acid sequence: CASSHRTGGVYGYTF.

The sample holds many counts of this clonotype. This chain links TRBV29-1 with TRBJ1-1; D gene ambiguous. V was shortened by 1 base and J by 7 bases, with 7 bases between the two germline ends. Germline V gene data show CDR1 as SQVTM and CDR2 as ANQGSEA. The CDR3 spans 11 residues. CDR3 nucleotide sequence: TGCAGCGTTGAAGTAGGGCTTGAAGCTTTCTTT. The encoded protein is CSVEVGLEAFF.

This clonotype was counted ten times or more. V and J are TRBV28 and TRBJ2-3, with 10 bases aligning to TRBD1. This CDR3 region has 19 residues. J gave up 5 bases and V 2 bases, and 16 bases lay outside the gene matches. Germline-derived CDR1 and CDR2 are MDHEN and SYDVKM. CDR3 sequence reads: CASSLPMGAAGTGEDTQYF. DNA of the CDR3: TGTGCCAGCAGTTTACCAATGGGGGCCGCCGGGACAGGGGAAGATACGCAGTATTTT.

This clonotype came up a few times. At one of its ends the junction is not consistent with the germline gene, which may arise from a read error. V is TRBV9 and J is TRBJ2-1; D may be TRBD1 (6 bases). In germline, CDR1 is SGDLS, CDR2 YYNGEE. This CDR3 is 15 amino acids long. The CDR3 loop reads CASSPTGSSCNEQFF. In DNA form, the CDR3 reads TGTGCCAGCAGCCCTACAGGGAGCTCCTGCAATGAGCAGTTCTTC.

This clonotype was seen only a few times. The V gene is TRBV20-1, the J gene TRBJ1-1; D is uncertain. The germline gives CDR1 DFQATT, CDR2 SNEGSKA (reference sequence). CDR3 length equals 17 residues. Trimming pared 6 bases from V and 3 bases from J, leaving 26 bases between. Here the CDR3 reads CSATGWVRPGSYTEAFF. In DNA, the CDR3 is TGCAGTGCCACCGGTTGGGTGAGACCCGGCTCCTACACTGAAGCTTTCTTT.

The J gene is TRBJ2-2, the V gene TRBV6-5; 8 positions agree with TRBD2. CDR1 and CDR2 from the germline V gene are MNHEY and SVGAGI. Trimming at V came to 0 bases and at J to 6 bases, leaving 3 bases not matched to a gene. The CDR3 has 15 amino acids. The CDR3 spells CASSYSTGGPGELFF. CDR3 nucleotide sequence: TGTGCCAGCAGTTACTCGACGGGGGGGCCCGGGGAGCTGTTTTTT.

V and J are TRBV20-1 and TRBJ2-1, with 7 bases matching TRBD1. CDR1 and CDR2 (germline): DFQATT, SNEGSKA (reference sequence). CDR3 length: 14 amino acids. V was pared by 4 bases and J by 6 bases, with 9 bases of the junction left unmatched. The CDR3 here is CSANDRDLPNEQFF. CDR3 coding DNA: TGCAGTGCTAACGACAGGGATTTGCCCAATGAGCAGTTCTTC.

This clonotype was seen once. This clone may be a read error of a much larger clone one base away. The CDR3 DNA reads TGTGCCAGCAGTGTCGAAGGGGCCATTCAGTACTTC. Its protein product is CASSVEGAIQYF. The chain joins TRBV2 to TRBJ2-4; possibly TRBD1 for D (5 bases). Germline V gives CDR1 SNHLY, CDR2 FYNNEI. The CDR3 has 12 amino acids. The V end lost 4 bases, the J end lost 9 bases, and 10 bases lay between the germline ends.

CDR3 coding DNA: TGTGCCAGCAGCCCCTGGCAGAGTGGTAGTGAGCAGTTCTTC. This codes for CASSPWQSGSEQFF. The V call is TRBV9, the J call TRBJ2-1, with no clear D. The CDR3 has 14 residues. Germline assignment: CDR1 SGDLS and CDR2 YYNGEE. The V end lost 4 bases, the J end lost 9 bases, and 17 bases lay between the germline ends.

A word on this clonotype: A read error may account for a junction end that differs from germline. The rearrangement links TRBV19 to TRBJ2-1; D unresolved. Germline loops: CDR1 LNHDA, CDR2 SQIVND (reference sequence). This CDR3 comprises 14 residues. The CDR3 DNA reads TGTGCCAGTAATATAATGAGCTCCTACAATGAGCAGTTCTTC. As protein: CASNIMSSYNEQFF.

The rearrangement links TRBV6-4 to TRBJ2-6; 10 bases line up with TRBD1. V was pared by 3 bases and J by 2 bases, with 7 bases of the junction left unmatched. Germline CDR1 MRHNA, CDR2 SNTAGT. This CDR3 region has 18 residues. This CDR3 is CASSERGTGVTGANVLTF. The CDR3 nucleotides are TGTGCCAGCAGTGAGCGGGGGACAGGGGTTACTGGGGCCAACGTCCTGACTTTC.

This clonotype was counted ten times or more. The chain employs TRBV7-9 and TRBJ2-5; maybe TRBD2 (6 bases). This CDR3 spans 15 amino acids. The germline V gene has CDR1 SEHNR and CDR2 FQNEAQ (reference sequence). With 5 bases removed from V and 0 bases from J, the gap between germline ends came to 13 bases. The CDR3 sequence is CASSPEGPHQETQYF. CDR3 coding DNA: TGTGCCAGCAGCCCGGAGGGTCCCCACCAAGAGACCCAGTACTTC.

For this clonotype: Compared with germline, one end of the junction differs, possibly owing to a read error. CDR3 in amino acids: CASRLSAGTNLNERFF. For the CDR3, the DNA is TGTGCCAGCAGACTAAGCGCCGGGACTAATCTGAATGAGCGGTTCTTC. The chain employs TRBV11-2 and TRBJ2-1, with TRBD2 matching over 7 bases. There are 16 residues in the CDR3. Per the germline V gene, CDR1 is SGHAT and CDR2 is FQNNGV.

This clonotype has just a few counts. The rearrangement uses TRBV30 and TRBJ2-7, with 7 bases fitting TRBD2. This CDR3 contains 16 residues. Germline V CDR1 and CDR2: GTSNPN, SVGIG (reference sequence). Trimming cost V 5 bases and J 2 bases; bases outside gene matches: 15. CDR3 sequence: CAWSELETSAAYEQYF. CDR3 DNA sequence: TGTGCCTGGTCAGAGCTCGAAACTAGCGCGGCCTACGAGCAGTACTTC.

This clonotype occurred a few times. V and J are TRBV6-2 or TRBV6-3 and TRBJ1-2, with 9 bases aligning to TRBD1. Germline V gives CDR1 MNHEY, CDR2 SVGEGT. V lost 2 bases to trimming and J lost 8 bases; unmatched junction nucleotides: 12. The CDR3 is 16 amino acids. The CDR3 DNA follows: TGTGCCAGCAGTTACGCCTGGGGACAGGGTCTGATCGGCTACACCTTC. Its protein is CASSYAWGQGLIGYTF.

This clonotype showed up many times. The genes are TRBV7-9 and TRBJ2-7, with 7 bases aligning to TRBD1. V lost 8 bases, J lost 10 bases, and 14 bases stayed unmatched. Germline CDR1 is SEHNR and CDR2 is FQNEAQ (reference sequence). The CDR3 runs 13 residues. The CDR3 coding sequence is TGTGCCAGCGAGGGTCCCGGGGACAGATATCAGTACTTC. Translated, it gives CASEGPGDRYQYF.

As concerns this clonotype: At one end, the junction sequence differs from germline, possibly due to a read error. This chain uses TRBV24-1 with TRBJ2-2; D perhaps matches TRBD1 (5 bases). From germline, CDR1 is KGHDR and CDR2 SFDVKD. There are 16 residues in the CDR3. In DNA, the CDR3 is TGTGCCACCAGTGGGTCCCGAGGACACAACAGCGGGGAGCTGTTTTTT. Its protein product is CATSGSRGHNSGELFF.

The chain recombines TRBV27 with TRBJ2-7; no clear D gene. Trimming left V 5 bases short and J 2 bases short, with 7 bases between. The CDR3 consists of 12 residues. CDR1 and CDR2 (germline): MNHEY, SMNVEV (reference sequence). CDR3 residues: CASSRGPYEQYF. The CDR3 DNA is TGTGCCAGCAGTCGCGGACCCTACGAGCAGTACTTC.